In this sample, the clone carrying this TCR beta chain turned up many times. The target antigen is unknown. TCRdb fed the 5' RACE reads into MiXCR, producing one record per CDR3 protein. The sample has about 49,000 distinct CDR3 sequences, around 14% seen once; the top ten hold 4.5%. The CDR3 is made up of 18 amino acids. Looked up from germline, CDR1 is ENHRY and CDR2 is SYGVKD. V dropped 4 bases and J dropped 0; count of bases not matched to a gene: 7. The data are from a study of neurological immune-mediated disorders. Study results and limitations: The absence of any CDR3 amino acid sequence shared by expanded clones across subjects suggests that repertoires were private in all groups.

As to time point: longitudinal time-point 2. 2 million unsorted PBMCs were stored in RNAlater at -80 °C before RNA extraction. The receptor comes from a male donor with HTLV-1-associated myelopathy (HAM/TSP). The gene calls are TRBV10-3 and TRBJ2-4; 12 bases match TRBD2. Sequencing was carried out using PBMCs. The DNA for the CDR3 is TGTGCCATCAGTGGCACTAGCGGGGGGACGCTAGCCAAAAACATTCAGTACTTC. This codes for CAISGTSGGTLAKNIQYF.